This note documents a single TCR beta chain sequence. Its antigen is currently not known. Base qualities are missing; no much larger clone stands one base away. The data derive from a study of control samples from healthy donors and cancer patients (dated by TCRdb to 2018 to 2021). Libraries were constructed by the immunoSEQ multiplex PCR assay. TCRdb retrieved this table from immuneACCESS and kept in-frame rearrangements only. Not all clones are present; in checked studies, unresolved V genes account for under half, and no reason is known for the remainder. The sample table contains some 95,000 clones; only one count was recorded for 70% to 90% of them. The ten largest clones capture 12% to 15% of the sample. V loses 4 bases, J loses 4 bases, and the germline ends lie 10 bases apart. CDR3 length: 13 amino acids, cysteine to phenylalanine. Only CDR3 DNA is held: 39 bases, read in frame from base 1. CDR1 SGHTA and CDR2 FQGTGA are derived from the germline V gene.

The TCR sequence derives from a man under 40 in good health. The specimen sequenced was blood. The chain was built from TRBV7-3 and TRBJ1-1; the D gene lacks a confident call. Read as DNA, the sequence is TGTGCCAGCAGCTCACAAGAGGGCACTGAAGCTTTCTTT. The translation is CASSSQEGTEAFF.